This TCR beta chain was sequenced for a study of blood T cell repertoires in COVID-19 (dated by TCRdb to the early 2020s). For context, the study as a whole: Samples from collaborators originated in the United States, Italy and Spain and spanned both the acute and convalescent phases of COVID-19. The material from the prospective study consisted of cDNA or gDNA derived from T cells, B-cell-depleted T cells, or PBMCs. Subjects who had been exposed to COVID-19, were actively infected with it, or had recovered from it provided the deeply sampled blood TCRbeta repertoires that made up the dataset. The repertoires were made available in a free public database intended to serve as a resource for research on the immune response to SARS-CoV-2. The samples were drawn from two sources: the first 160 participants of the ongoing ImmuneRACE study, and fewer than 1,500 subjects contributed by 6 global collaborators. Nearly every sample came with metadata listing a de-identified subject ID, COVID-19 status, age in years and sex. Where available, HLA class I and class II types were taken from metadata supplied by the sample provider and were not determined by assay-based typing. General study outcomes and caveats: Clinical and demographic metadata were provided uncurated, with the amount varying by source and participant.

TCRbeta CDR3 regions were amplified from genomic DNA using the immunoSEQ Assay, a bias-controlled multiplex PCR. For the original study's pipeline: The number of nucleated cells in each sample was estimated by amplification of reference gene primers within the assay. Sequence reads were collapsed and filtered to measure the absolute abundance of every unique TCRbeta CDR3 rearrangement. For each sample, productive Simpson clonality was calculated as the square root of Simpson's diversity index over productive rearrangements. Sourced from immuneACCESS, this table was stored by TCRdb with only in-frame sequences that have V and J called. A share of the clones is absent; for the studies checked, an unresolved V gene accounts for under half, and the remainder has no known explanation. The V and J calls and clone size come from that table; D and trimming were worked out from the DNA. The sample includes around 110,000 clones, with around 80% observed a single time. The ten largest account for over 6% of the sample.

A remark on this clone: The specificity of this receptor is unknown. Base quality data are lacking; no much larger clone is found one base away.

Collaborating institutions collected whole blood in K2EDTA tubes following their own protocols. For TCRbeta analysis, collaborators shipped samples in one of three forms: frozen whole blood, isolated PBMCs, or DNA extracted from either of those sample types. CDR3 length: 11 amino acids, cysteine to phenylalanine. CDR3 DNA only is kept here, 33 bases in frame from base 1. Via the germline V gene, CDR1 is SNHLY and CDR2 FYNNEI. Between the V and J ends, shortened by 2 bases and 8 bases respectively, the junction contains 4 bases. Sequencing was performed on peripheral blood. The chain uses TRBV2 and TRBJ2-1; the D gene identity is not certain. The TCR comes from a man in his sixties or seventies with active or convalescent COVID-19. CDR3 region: CASSEFYEQFF. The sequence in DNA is TGTGCCAGCAGTGAATTCTATGAGCAGTTCTTC.